This TCR beta chain was captured in a study of neurological immune-mediated disorders. Notes on the study in general: Association of the multiple sclerosis repertoire cluster with clinical or MRI features was not observed for any feature.

This clonotype was recorded many times. Its antigen remains unknown. J gave up 3 bases and V 4 bases, and 9 bases lay outside the gene matches. In germline, CDR1 is SGHRS, CDR2 YFSETQ. The CDR3 has 15 residues. A 10-nucleotide random UMI tagged transcripts in template-switch 5'RACE cDNA synthesis. TCRdb redid the calling of the 5' RACE reads with MiXCR, one entry per CDR3 protein. The table includes just over 50,000 distinct CDR3 sequences, 3% to 4% detected once. Specimen: PBMCs. V usage is TRBV5-1 and J usage is TRBJ2-5; TRBD1 aligns across 7 bases. This TCR derives from a man aged 35 to 55 with multiple sclerosis. The CDR3 DNA sequence: TGCGCCAGCAGCCCAGTCACAGGGGTAAAAGAGACCCAGTACTTC. This encodes CASSPVTGVKETQYF.